The 7 T cell receptor beta chains below all came from one sample that was sequenced in a study of a mutant IDH1 vaccine in newly diagnosed glioma. No antigen has been assigned to these receptors. Specified time point: week 47, end of study. Each vaccine dose was 300 ug of mutant IDH1 20-mer peptide, with topical imiquimod. Measured with immunoSEQ multiplex PCR; TCRdb has only the in-frame clones, and not every one. The table lists approximately 50,000 clones, less than 85% of them singletons. The sample was PBMCs, taken from a glioma patient whose treatment included an IDH1 peptide vaccine. The receptors originated from a woman between 40 and 55 years old with glioma. Some clones in this sample may be carry-over from other donors' samples.

CDR3 protein: CASSYDGQGSEQYF. The CDR3 nucleotides read TGTGCCAGCAGTTACGATGGACAGGGGTCCGAGCAGTACTTC. This chain uses TRBV6-6 with TRBJ2-7, with TRBD1 identical over 9 bases. CDR3 length equals 14 residues. From germline, CDR1 is MNHNY and CDR2 SVGAGI (reference sequence). V lost 2 bases to trimming and J lost 6 bases; unmatched junction nucleotides: 5.

A few counts support this clone. The chain links TRBV19 to TRBJ1-5; 9 bases line up with TRBD1. Germline CDR1 and CDR2: LNHDA and SQIVND (reference sequence). The CDR3 sequence is 16 residues long. The J segment lost 5 bases and the V segment lost 9 bases, leaving 14 bases of the junction unmatched. CDR3 protein: CASHKSKTGGDQPQHF. CDR3 coding DNA: TGTGCCAGCCATAAATCTAAGACAGGGGGGGATCAGCCCCAGCATTTT.

The chain joins TRBV7-2 to TRBJ2-5, with 8 bases matching TRBD1. The V gene's germline CDR1 is SGHTA and CDR2 FQGNSA. Trimming removed 1 base from V and 0 bases from J; junction bases left unmatched: 1. This CDR3 has 15 amino acids. CDR3 in DNA: TGTGCCAGCAGCTTAGACAGGGGGTACCAAGAGACCCAGTACTTC. Translating it yields CASSLDRGYQETQYF. The variable domain in full, completed from reference TRBV7-2 and TRBJ2-5, reads GAGVSQSPSNKVTEKGKDVELRCDPISGHTALYWYRQSLGQGLEFLIYFQGNSAPDKSGLPSDRFSAERTGGSVSTLTIQRTQQEDSAVYLCASSLDRGYQETQYFGPGTRLLVL.

CDR3 amino acids: CASSPSVPVGEKLFF. In DNA, the CDR3 is TGTGCCAGCTCACCAAGCGTTCCCGTAGGTGAAAAACTGTTTTTT. The rearrangement links TRBV18 to TRBJ1-4, with D unresolved. The CDR3 totals 15 residues. Germline V gene lookup returns CDR1 KGHSH and CDR2 LQKENI. V lost 2 bases and J lost 7, with 14 bases in between.

This clone was picked up one time. The genes are TRBV25-1 and TRBJ2-5; 8 positions agree with TRBD1. The trim removed 3 bases at V and 3 bases at J, leaving 12 bases unmatched. Germline V gene lookup returns CDR1 MGHDK and CDR2 SYGVNS. CDR3 size: 17 residues. CDR3 loop: CASSETFRGREEETQYF. CDR3 sequence (DNA): TGTGCCAGCAGTGAGACCTTCAGGGGGCGCGAGGAAGAGACCCAGTACTTC.

This clone has only a few counts. CDR3 loop: CASSHSGDKDTQYF. CDR3 coding DNA: TGTGCCAGCAGTCATAGCGGGGATAAAGATACGCAGTATTTT. The rearrangement links TRBV6-4 to TRBJ2-3; 8 bases map to TRBD2. Germline V gene data show CDR1 as MRHNA and CDR2 as SNTAGT. V shed 5 bases, J shed 5 bases, and the junction held 6 bases outside the gene matches. CDR3 length equals 14 residues.

This clone has only a few counts. The sample contains more than one DNA sequence encoding this CDR3. The V call is TRBV4-2, the J call TRBJ2-7, with TRBD2 matching over 11 bases. The length of the CDR3 is 15 residues. J was trimmed by 0 bases and V by 3 bases; bases with no gene match: 1. Germline CDR1 and CDR2: LGHNA and YNFKEQ. The CDR3 DNA follows: TGTGCCAGCAGCCACACTAGCGGGAGCTCCTACGAGCAGTACTTC. It translates to CASSHTSGSSYEQYF.